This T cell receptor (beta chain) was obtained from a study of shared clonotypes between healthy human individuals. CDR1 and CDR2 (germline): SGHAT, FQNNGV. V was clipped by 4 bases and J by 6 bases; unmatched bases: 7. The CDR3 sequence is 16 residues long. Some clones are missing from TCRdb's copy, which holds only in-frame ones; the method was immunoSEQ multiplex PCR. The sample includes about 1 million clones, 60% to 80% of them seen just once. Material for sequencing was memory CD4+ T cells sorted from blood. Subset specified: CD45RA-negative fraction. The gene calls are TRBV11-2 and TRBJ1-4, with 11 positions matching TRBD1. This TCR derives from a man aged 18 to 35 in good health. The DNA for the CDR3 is TGTGCCAGCAGCTCTGTAAAGGACAGGGGGCATGAAAAACTGTTTTTT. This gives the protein CASSSVKDRGHEKLFF.